This T cell receptor (beta chain) was sequenced during a study of T cell responses to AZD1222 COVID-19 vaccine. Whole-study results and caveats: In a largely white British group with more females than males, clonal diversity was possibly underestimated. Vaccination with two AZD1222 doses was followed by a rise in Spike-specific TCR breadth and depth.

The repertoire was sequenced with immunoSEQ multiplex PCR; TCRdb's copy has only in-frame clones and lacks some. Here the sample spans 170,000 or so clones, around nine tenths being singletons. With respect to this clone: What it recognizes is unknown.

The CDR3 length is 13 residues. Per the germline V gene, CDR1 is LNHDA and CDR2 is SQIVND (reference sequence). The V end lost 3 bases, the J end lost 3 bases, and 5 bases lay between the germline ends. The material sequenced was peripheral blood, taken on day 0 of AZD1222 vaccination. The clonotype comes from an adult in good health. The V gene is TRBV19, the J gene TRBJ1-4; D uncertain. CDR3 in DNA: TGTGCCAGTAGTATGGGTGCTAATGAAAAACTGTTTTTT. The encoded protein is CASSMGANEKLFF.